The 15 T cell receptor beta chains reported below all come from one sample, sequenced in a study of beta chain features in type 1 diabetes. Reverse transcribing all isolated RNA meant expressed TCRB transcripts were sequenced. Method: immunoSEQ multiplex PCR; TCRdb's copy keeps in-frame clones and lacks some. The sample lists 300,000 to 350,000 clones, approximately 9.7% occurring once. No antigen has been assigned to these receptors. Study-wide points: Patients with Type 1 diabetes showed moderately but significantly shorter TCRB CDR3s in all four CD4+ subsets.

Sequenced: central memory CD4+ T cells from blood. The receptors stem from a man aged 25-45 years with type 1 diabetes.

This clone was observed a few times. The rearrangement uses TRBV6-5 and TRBJ2-3, with D possibly TRBD2 on 5 matching bases. V was shortened by 2 bases and J by 2 bases, with 8 bases between the two germline ends. The CDR3 is made up of 14 amino acids. Germline values: CDR1 MNHEY, CDR2 SVGAGI. Here the CDR3 DNA reads TGTGCCAGCAGTTACCAGCGGTCCACAGATACGCAGTATTTT. It specifies CASSYQRSTDTQYF.

The chain employs TRBV7-2 and TRBJ1-6, with a tentative D call TRBD1 (5 bases). Germline V gene data show CDR1 as SGHTA and CDR2 as FQGNSA. CDR3 length: 14 amino acids. With 2 bases removed from V and 6 bases from J, the gap between germline ends came to 8 bases. The CDR3: CASSLSTANSPLHF. The CDR3 DNA follows: TGTGCCAGCAGCTTATCGACAGCTAATTCACCCCTCCACTTT.

The chain couples TRBV5-4 to TRBJ2-3; TRBD2 is a possible D gene (5 bases). V was trimmed by 6 bases and J by 2 bases, leaving 10 bases between them. Looked up from germline, CDR1 is SGHNT and CDR2 is YYREEE (reference sequence). The CDR3 contains 13 residues. The CDR3 DNA sequence: TGTGCCAGCAACCCCGGGATCACAGATACGCAGTATTTT. It is translated as CASNPGITDTQYF.

This clone was seen a handful of times. The genes are TRBV5-6 and TRBJ2-1; 7 bases match TRBD2. The V and J ends lost 7 bases and 5 bases, in that order; junction bases with no gene match: 9. CDR1 and CDR2 from the germline V gene are SGHDT and YYEEEE. This CDR3 has 14 residues. For the CDR3, the DNA is TGTGCCAGCCAGTTACTAGCGCGAAACAATGAGCAGTTCTTC. It codes for CASQLLARNNEQFF.

V usage is TRBV2 and J usage is TRBJ1-1; D is ambiguous. Germline CDR1 SNHLY, CDR2 FYNNEI. The CDR3 is 15 amino acids. V lost 5 bases and J lost 1, with 14 bases in between. CDR3 protein: CASSPPTRRNTEAFF. In DNA form, the CDR3 reads TGTGCCAGCAGTCCTCCCACGAGGAGGAACACTGAAGCTTTCTTT.

The chain employs TRBV6-5 and TRBJ2-7, with 9 nucleotides matching TRBD2. CDR3 length equals 15 residues. The germline gives CDR1 MNHEY, CDR2 SVGAGI. V lost 0 bases and J lost 4; bases outside the gene matches: 4. The CDR3 DNA follows: TGTGCCAGCAGTTACTCGGCGGGGGGGCGGTACGAGCAGTACTTC. It codes for CASSYSAGGRYEQYF.

The chain combines TRBV15 with TRBJ1-2; D is unclear. CDR1 is LNHNV and CDR2 is YYDKDF in the germline V gene (reference sequence). V lost 3 bases and J 6 bases, leaving 14 bases between the germline ends. CDR3 length: 14 residues. CDR3 DNA: TGTGCCACCAGCAGGGAAGGACGGGGAGATGGCTACACCTTC. Its protein is CATSREGRGDGYTF.

This rearrangement joins TRBV6-5 to TRBJ1-6; D uncertain. The V end was cut by 9 bases, the J end by 3 bases, with 15 bases between. The CDR3 runs 15 residues. Germline V gene sequence: CDR1 MNHEY, CDR2 SVGAGI. The CDR3 region is CASQPTGNYNSPLHF. DNA for the CDR3: TGTGCCAGTCAGCCCACGGGGAACTATAATTCACCCCTCCACTTT.

The chain joins TRBV5-4 to TRBJ2-7; D remains unclear. The germline V gene encodes CDR1 SGHNT and CDR2 YYREEE (reference sequence). The V end was cut by 0 bases, the J end by 0 bases, with 7 bases between. The CDR3 is 14 amino acids. The CDR3: CASSLDRFSYEQYF. The CDR3 nucleotides are TGTGCCAGCAGCTTGGACAGATTCTCCTACGAGCAGTACTTC.

This clone was detected a few times. This rearrangement joins TRBV11-2 to TRBJ1-2; 9 nucleotides agree with TRBD1. The CDR3 extends over 14 amino acids. The V gene's germline CDR1 is SGHAT and CDR2 FQNNGV. The V and J ends lost 6 bases and 4 bases, in that order; junction bases with no gene match: 6. In nucleotides, the CDR3 is TGTGCCAGCAGTAGCACAGGGGGCGGCTATGGCTACACCTTC. It encodes CASSSTGGGYGYTF.

The chain uses TRBV27 and TRBJ2-3; 13 bases agree with TRBD2. This CDR3 region has 18 residues. The V gene's germline CDR1 is MNHEY and CDR2 SMNVEV (reference sequence). V lost 0 bases to trimming and J lost 7 bases; unmatched junction nucleotides: 10. CDR3 loop: CASSLSSGGTSGAHTQYF. The CDR3 DNA reads as TGTGCCAGCAGTTTATCGAGTGGAGGGACTAGCGGGGCTCATACGCAGTATTTT.

This clone turned up a few times. The chain joins TRBV28 to TRBJ2-6; 10 nucleotides line up with TRBD1. This CDR3 has 20 amino acids. Per germline, CDR1 MDHEN and CDR2 SYDVKM. The J segment lost 2 bases and the V segment lost 1 base, leaving 11 bases of the junction unmatched. The CDR3 DNA is TGTGCCAGCAGTTTATTGCCCCGTGAGACAGGGGGCGCTGGGGCCAACGTCCTGACTTTC. This codes for CASSLLPRETGGAGANVLTF.

Concerning this clone itself: Other DNA sequences in the sample encode the same CDR3. The V gene is TRBV19, the J gene TRBJ2-7; TRBD1 aligns across 9 bases. Germline CDR1 LNHDA, CDR2 SQIVND (reference sequence). Trimming took 8 bases from V and 3 from J; bases not matched to a gene: 8. The CDR3 is 14 amino acids. CDR3 bases: TGTGCCAGTGGCCCGACAGGGGGTAGCTACGAGCAGTACTTC. Protein product: CASGPTGGSYEQYF.

V gene TRBV6-6 combines with J gene TRBJ2-2; no definite D call. The CDR3 has 14 amino acids. Trimming stripped 4 bases from V and 5 bases from J, with 11 bases between. Germline V lookup: CDR1 MNHNY, CDR2 SVGAGI (reference sequence). DNA of the CDR3: TGTGCCAGCAGTTCCGGGTCCTATACCGGGGAGCTGTTTTTT. Translated, it gives CASSSGSYTGELFF.

The genes are TRBV18 and TRBJ2-1; D uncertain. The CDR3 covers 13 residues. V was pared by 2 bases and J by 4 bases, with 6 bases between. CDR1 is KGHSH, CDR2 LQKENI, per germline. The CDR3 loop is CASSPSPYNEQFF. The CDR3 DNA reads as TGTGCCAGCTCACCATCCCCATACAATGAGCAGTTCTTC. Full variable domain (missing parts from reference TRBV18 and TRBJ2-1): NAGVMQNPRHLVRRRGQEARLRCSPMKGHSHVYWYRQLPEEGLKFMVYLQKENIIDESGMPKERFSAEFPKEGPSILRIQQVVRGDSAAYFCASSPSPYNEQFFGPGTRLTVL.